The next 25 T cell receptor beta chains were all read from a single sample in a study of T cells in localized non-small cell lung cancer. Profiling relied on immunoSEQ multiplex PCR, and the TCRdb table lists in-frame clones only, not all of them. The sample consists of some 2,400 clones, around a quarter of them appearing once. The sequenced sample was lung tumor tissue, obtained before any cancer treatment. The receptors here all came from a male donor aged 60 or over with stage III squamous cell lung carcinoma.

This clone is labeled as large. The chain recombines TRBV9 with TRBJ1-3, with D uncertain. Germline assignment: CDR1 SGDLS and CDR2 YYNGEE. The CDR3 contains 14 residues. Trimming shortened V by 2 bases and J by 0 bases, and 6 bases separated the two germline ends. As DNA, the CDR3 is TGTGCCAGCAGCGTTTGGGACTCTGGAAACACCATATATTTT. It is translated as CASSVWDSGNTIYF.

This clone was seen only once. The genes are TRBV15 and TRBJ2-4; 11 nucleotides agree with TRBD2. CDR3 length equals 17 residues. CDR1 LNHNV and CDR2 YYDKDF come from the germline V gene (reference sequence). Trimming cost V 5 bases and J 4 bases; bases outside gene matches: 10. This CDR3 is CATSEGLAEGRKNIQYF. The CDR3 DNA reads as TGTGCCACCAGCGAGGGACTAGCGGAGGGCCGGAAAAACATTCAGTACTTC.

V usage is TRBV14 and J usage is TRBJ2-3, with a possible D match to TRBD2 (6 bases). V was shortened by 0 bases and J by 0 bases, with 13 bases between the two germline ends. Germline V lookup: CDR1 SGHDN, CDR2 FVKESK. This CDR3 is 17 amino acids long. DNA for the CDR3: TGTGCCAGCAGCCAAGATTCGGCGGGAACTAGCACAGATACGCAGTATTTT. Protein: CASSQDSAGTSTDTQYF.

This clone was observed a few times. V gene TRBV11-3 combines with J gene TRBJ2-7; the match to TRBD2 covers 9 bases. The CDR3 sequence is 15 residues long. Unmatched junction bases numbered 10, after V lost 8 bases and J lost 2 bases. Germline CDR1 reads SGHNT; CDR2 reads YENEEA. CDR3: CASRTREGLAYEQYF. The DNA of the CDR3 is TGTGCCAGCCGGACGCGGGAGGGCCTGGCCTACGAGCAGTACTTC. Looking up the rest from reference TRBV11-3 and TRBJ2-7 gives the full variable domain: EAGVVQSPRYKIIEKKQPVAFWCNPISGHNTLYWYLQNLGQGPELLIRYENEEAVDDSQLPKDRFSAERLKGVDSTLKIQPAELGDSAVYLCASRTREGLAYEQYFGPGTRLTVT.

V usage is TRBV29-1 and J usage is TRBJ2-7; 8 nucleotides match TRBD2. Trimming at V came to 4 bases and at J to 1 base, leaving 6 bases not matched to a gene. Germline lookup yields CDR1 SQVTM and CDR2 ANQGSEA. The CDR3 contains 14 residues. Here the CDR3 reads CSVAGGDTSYEQYF. For the CDR3, the DNA is TGCAGCGTTGCGGGGGGGGACACTTCCTACGAGCAGTACTTC.

The J gene is TRBJ2-7, the V gene TRBV11-3; D is unclear. The germline CDR1 and CDR2 sequences are SGHNT and YENEEA. The CDR3 is 16 amino acids. V lost 1 base and J 5 bases, leaving 18 bases between the germline ends. The DNA for the CDR3 is TGTGCCAGCAGCTTAGTAAGTGGTCTGTCTAGACACGAGCAGTACTTC. This encodes CASSLVSGLSRHEQYF.

This chain connects TRBV11-3 to TRBJ2-1, with a possible D match to TRBD2 (6 bases). The CDR3 is made up of 16 amino acids. With 4 bases removed from V and 4 bases from J, the gap between germline ends came to 17 bases. Per the germline V gene, CDR1 is SGHNT and CDR2 is YENEEA. CDR3 sequence reads: CASSWTVGGTYNEQFF. CDR3 sequence (DNA): TGTGCCAGCAGCTGGACCGTGGGGGGAACTTACAATGAGCAGTTCTTC.

This clone occurred a few times. This rearrangement joins TRBV19 to TRBJ1-1, with D hard to call. Trimming took 4 bases from V and 1 from J, leaving 4 bases between them. This CDR3 has 12 residues. Germline CDR1 and CDR2: LNHDA and SQIVND (reference sequence). The CDR3 DNA sequence: TGTGCCAGTAGTAACAGGAACACTGAAGCTTTCTTT. The encoded protein is CASSNRNTEAFF. The full variable domain, with the rest looked up from reference TRBV19 and TRBJ1-1, is DGGITQSPKYLFRKEGQNVTLSCEQNLNHDAMYWYRQDPGQGLRLIYYSQIVNDFQKGDIAEGYSVSREKKESFPLTVTSAQKNPTAFYLCASSNRNTEAFFGQGTRLTVV.

A few counts support this clone. The chain uses TRBV18 and TRBJ1-4; D unresolved. V was trimmed by 4 bases and J by 0 bases, leaving 9 bases between them. The CDR3 length is 15 residues. Germline lookup yields CDR1 KGHSH and CDR2 LQKENI. The CDR3 DNA sequence: TGTGCCAGCTCACTGGAATCTGCAACTAATGAAAAACTGTTTTTT. It translates to CASSLESATNEKLFF.

A few counts support this clone. The CDR3 end falls 1 residue outside the read, so it is completed with the germline J gene. The chain combines TRBV10-3 with TRBJ2-7; 11 positions match TRBD2. Trimming removed 0 bases from V and 0 bases from J; junction bases left unmatched: 7. Germline CDR1 ENHRY, CDR2 SYGVKD. CDR3 length: 18 residues. The sequenced CDR3 bases are TGTGCCATCAGTGAGTCAGGACTAGCGGGCGACCTCTCCTACGAGCAGTAC. Residues: CAISESGLAGDLSYEQY. The entire CDR3 sequence reads CAISESGLAGDLSYEQYF.

Relative to its sample, this clone is large. This rearrangement joins TRBV11-3 to TRBJ2-1; 7 positions match TRBD2. J was trimmed by 5 bases and V by 5 bases; bases with no gene match: 12. Germline-derived CDR1 and CDR2 are SGHNT and YENEEA. The CDR3 runs 16 residues. The CDR3 bases are TGTGCCAGCAGCGACCGGACTAGTAACGTACACAATGAGCAGTTCTTC. It specifies CASSDRTSNVHNEQFF.

This clone was seen a handful of times. The junction differs from germline at one of its ends, possibly a read error. The rearrangement joins TRBV7-7 to TRBJ2-5; D gene ambiguous. The V gene's germline CDR1 is SSHAT and CDR2 FNYEAQ (reference sequence). The CDR3 length is 14 residues. CDR3 nucleotide sequence: TGTGCTAGCAGCATGGGTCGGCAGCAAGAGACCCAGTACTTC. This sequence encodes CASSMGRQQETQYF.

There are a few counts of this clone. The V and J genes are TRBV18 and TRBJ2-7, with TRBD2 matching over 10 bases. The CDR3 is 15 residues long. Trimming took 2 bases from V and 12 from J; bases not matched to a gene: 13. Germline V gene data show CDR1 as KGHSH and CDR2 as LQKENI. CDR3 amino acids: CASSPGLPGTSDLYF. The CDR3, as DNA: TGTGCCAGCTCACCAGGGCTGCCCGGGACTAGCGACTTGTACTTC.

The J gene is TRBJ2-7, the V gene TRBV11-3, with 11 bases that match TRBD2. With V trimmed by 4 bases and J by 0 bases, 2 bases remained unmatched. The CDR3 has 15 amino acids. Germline values: CDR1 SGHNT, CDR2 YENEEA. The CDR3 sequence is CASSSTSGSSYEQYF. CDR3 nucleotides: TGTGCCAGCAGCTCCACTAGCGGGAGCTCCTACGAGCAGTACTTC.

The chain joins TRBV6-8 to TRBJ2-7; unclear D gene. The V end was cut by 0 bases, the J end by 7 bases, with 10 bases between. This CDR3 has 13 residues. The germline V gene encodes CDR1 MNHGY and CDR2 SAAAGT. The chain's CDR3 is CASSYSTWSEQYF. CDR3 in DNA: TGTGCCAGCAGTTACTCGACGTGGTCTGAGCAGTACTTC.

Here the CDR3 DNA reads TGTGCCAGCTCACCACCGCGGCTAGCGAGGACTGGGGAGCTGTTTTTT. Its translation: CASSPPRLARTGELFF. This chain connects TRBV18 to TRBJ2-2; TRBD2 is a possible D gene (6 bases). The CDR3 spans 16 residues. Trimming cost V 0 bases and J 8 bases, with 16 bases left between them. CDR1 is KGHSH, CDR2 LQKENI, per germline.

By proportion, this clone is medium-sized. V and J are TRBV11-3 and TRBJ1-2, with TRBD1 matching 11 bases. The V gene's germline CDR1 is SGHNT and CDR2 YENEEA. The CDR3 length is 15 residues. After removal of 5 bases from V and 5 bases from J, the junction contained 7 bases not matched to a gene. CDR3 sequence (DNA): TGTGCCAGCAGCGGCCCGGACAGGGGGCTGTATGGCTACACCTTC. Its protein is CASSGPDRGLYGYTF.

The gene calls are TRBV6-7 and TRBJ2-7, with a weak D call TRBD2 (6 bases). TRBV6-7 is an open reading frame whose function is uncertain. The CDR3 has 15 residues. V lost 7 bases, J lost 0 bases, and 16 bases lay in between. As DNA, the CDR3 is TGTGCCAGCAAAGAGACGGGAGTTAGCTCCTACGAGCAGTACTTC. It is translated as CASKETGVSSYEQYF.

This chain joins TRBV30 and TRBJ2-2; 7 bases fit TRBD2. Trimming at V came to 5 bases and at J to 3 bases, leaving 9 bases not matched to a gene. This CDR3 region has 15 residues. Per the germline V gene, CDR1 is GTSNPN and CDR2 is SVGIG (reference sequence). The CDR3 loop is CAWRAGVRDTGELFF. CDR3 nucleotide sequence: TGTGCCTGGCGGGCGGGAGTAAGGGACACCGGGGAGCTGTTTTTT.

In its sample, this clone was seen a few times. J is TRBJ2-1 and V is TRBV6-8; the match to TRBD1 covers 9 bases. The germline V gene has CDR1 MNHGY and CDR2 SAAAGT. CDR3 length: 16 residues. Germline trimming cut 6 bases from V and 6 bases from J; bases unmatched to any gene: 12. CDR3 nucleotide sequence: TGTGCCAGCAGCCAAAACCGGGACAGGGTCCCCAATGAGCAGTTCTTC. This encodes CASSQNRDRVPNEQFF.

The chain employs TRBV6-7 and TRBJ2-1; TRBD2 agrees at 8 bases. TRBV6-7 is noted as an ORF with a role that remains uncertain. V gave up 4 bases and J gave up 4 bases; unmatched junction bases: 6. The CDR3 consists of 15 residues. In nucleotides, the CDR3 is TGTGCCAGCAGTTTATTAGCGGGGACGTACAATGAGCAGTTCTTC. Translation: CASSLLAGTYNEQFF.

The genes are TRBV9 and TRBJ2-7, with D possibly matching TRBD2 (5 bases). This CDR3 has 13 amino acids. Trimming shortened V by 5 bases and J by 1 base, and 10 bases separated the two germline ends. CDR1 is SGDLS and CDR2 is YYNGEE in the germline V gene. CDR3 residues: CASSASGSYEQYF. CDR3 bases: TGTGCCAGCAGTGCCAGCGGTTCCTACGAGCAGTACTTC. Combining the CDR3 with reference TRBV9 and TRBJ2-7 gives the whole variable domain DSGVTQTPKHLITATGQRVTLRCSPRSGDLSVYWYQQSLDQGLQFLIQYYNGEERAKGNILERFSAQQFPDLHSELNLSSLELGDSALYFCASSASGSYEQYFGPGTRLTVT.

J is TRBJ2-7 and V is TRBV5-1, with D perhaps TRBD1 or TRBD2 (5 bases each). The CDR3 length is 14 residues. V was shortened by 0 bases and J by 7 bases, with 14 bases between the two germline ends. CDR1 is SGHRS, CDR2 YFSETQ, per germline. DNA for the CDR3: TGCGCCAGCAGCTTGGTTTGGGGGATAAATGAGCAGTACTTC. Its translation is CASSLVWGINEQYF.

The chain links TRBV12-5 to TRBJ2-5; D may correspond to TRBD1 or TRBD2 (7 bases each). The CDR3 covers 16 residues. Trimming cost V 1 base and J 0 bases, with 12 bases left between them. The germline V gene has CDR1 LGHNT and CDR2 FRNRAP. The DNA of the CDR3 is TGTGCTAGTGGTTTGGCCAGGGGGGGGAACCAAGAGACCCAGTACTTC. The encoded protein is CASGLARGGNQETQYF.

The V call is TRBV5-1, the J call TRBJ2-7, with 9 bases matching TRBD1. The CDR3 is made up of 15 amino acids. CDR1 and CDR2 (germline): SGHRS, YFSETQ. V gave up 2 bases and J gave up 1 base; unmatched junction bases: 4. CDR3 DNA: TGCGCCAGCAGCTTTAGACAGGGGGTATCCTACGAGCAGTACTTC. Translation: CASSFRQGVSYEQYF.